The 17 T cell receptor beta chains below were found in one sample sequenced in a study of technical replicates of blood from several donors. Assay: immunoSEQ multiplex PCR; the TCRdb copy retains only in-frame clones and omits some. This table has approximately 79,000 clones, around nine tenths appearing once. The specimen sequenced was T cells isolated from PBMCs. These TCRs come from a human donor in good health.

This chain links TRBV11-3 with TRBJ2-3; no clear D. V was trimmed by 8 bases and J by 6 bases, leaving 9 bases between them. The germline CDR1 and CDR2 sequences are SGHNT and YENEEA. The CDR3 covers 11 residues. The CDR3 loop reads CASPQRDTQYF. The CDR3 nucleotides are TGTGCCAGCCCTCAGAGGGATACGCAGTATTTT.

This sequence joins TRBV11-1 and TRBJ2-7, with D tentatively TRBD2 (5 bases). The CDR3 is 15 amino acids. The germline CDR1 and CDR2 sequences are SGHAT and FQDESV (reference sequence). The V end lost 5 bases, the J end lost 0 bases, and 14 bases lay between the germline ends. CDR3 nucleotides: TGTGCCAGCAGCCGTGAACCGGGGTCCTCCTACGAGCAGTACTTC. This codes for CASSREPGSSYEQYF.

The chain joins TRBV5-1 to TRBJ2-3; 7 nucleotides align to TRBD2. The V gene end was trimmed by 3 bases and the J gene end by 4 bases; junction bases not matched to a gene: 8. Germline CDR1 is SGHRS and CDR2 is YFSETQ. The CDR3 length is 15 residues. For the CDR3, the DNA is TGCGCCAGCAGCTCAGAAGCGGGAAAATCAGATACGCAGTATTTT. Amino acid sequence: CASSSEAGKSDTQYF.

V is TRBV6-1 and J is TRBJ2-7; perhaps TRBD1 as D (5 bases). Deletions cut 2 bases from V and 3 bases from J, with 17 bases between. The CDR3 covers 16 residues. Per the germline V gene, CDR1 is MNHNS and CDR2 is SASEGT. The CDR3 reads CASSEWIRGAYYEQYF. DNA of the CDR3: TGTGCCAGCAGTGAATGGATCCGTGGGGCGTACTACGAGCAGTACTTC.

The gene calls are TRBV27 and TRBJ1-2, with D unclear. With 3 bases removed from V and 3 bases from J, the gap between germline ends came to 11 bases. The length of the CDR3 is 14 residues. The V gene's germline CDR1 is MNHEY and CDR2 SMNVEV (reference sequence). CDR3 sequence: CASSLSRSHYGYTF. The CDR3, as DNA: TGTGCCAGCAGTTTGAGCAGGTCGCACTATGGCTACACCTTC.

The CDR3 DNA is TGCGCCAGCAGCTTGGCGCGGGGAGCAGATACGCAGTATTTT. Protein product: CASSLARGADTQYF. The rearrangement uses TRBV5-1 and TRBJ2-3; D is perhaps TRBD2 (6 bases). The CDR3 runs to 14 residues. Germline V lookup: CDR1 SGHRS, CDR2 YFSETQ. Trimming left V 0 bases short and J 4 bases short, with 9 bases between.

The CDR3 DNA is TGCGCCAGCAACCCGACGGGGGGGCCGGGAGAGACCCAGTACTTC. This codes for CASNPTGGPGETQYF. This chain connects TRBV5-1 to TRBJ2-5; 8 nucleotides align to TRBD2. This CDR3 is 15 amino acids long. CDR1 and CDR2 from the germline V gene are SGHRS and YFSETQ. V shed 6 bases, J shed 4 bases, and the junction held 11 bases outside the gene matches. Full variable domain (outside the CDR3, taken from reference TRBV5-1 and TRBJ2-5): KAGVTQTPRYLIKTRGQQVTLSCSPISGHRSVSWYQQTPGQGLQFLFEYFSETQRNKGNFPGRFSGRQFSNSRSEMNVSTLELGDSALYLCASNPTGGPGETQYFGPGTRLLVL.

The CDR3: CAWSGGAGRTDTQYF. In DNA, the CDR3 is TGTGCCTGGAGTGGGGGAGCGGGACGCACAGATACGCAGTATTTT. V is TRBV30 and J is TRBJ2-3; the match to TRBD2 covers 7 bases. The CDR3 totals 15 residues. The trim removed 1 base at V and 1 base at J, leaving 5 bases unmatched. The germline V gene encodes CDR1 GTSNPN and CDR2 SVGIG (reference sequence).

The gene calls are TRBV5-4 and TRBJ2-1; D unresolved. V was trimmed by 1 base and J by 0 bases, leaving 8 bases between them. Germline CDR1 reads SGHNT; CDR2 reads YYREEE (reference sequence). There are 15 residues in the CDR3. CDR3 nucleotides: TGTGCCAGCAGCTTGTCATGGAGCTCCTACAATGAGCAGTTCTTC. Its translation: CASSLSWSSYNEQFF.

This clone was recorded once. The chain combines TRBV7-9 with TRBJ2-7, with D possibly TRBD1 on 6 matching bases. CDR1 and CDR2 from the germline V gene are SEHNR and FQNEAQ (reference sequence). The CDR3 has 13 amino acids. Trimming took off 5 bases at V and 5 bases at J, with 13 bases between the two ends. CDR3 DNA sequence: TGTGCCAGCAGCCAACAGGGCCCCCACGAGCAGTACTTC. Translated: CASSQQGPHEQYF.

V and J are TRBV7-8 and TRBJ1-4; D unclear. Trimming removed 2 bases from V and 0 bases from J, with 7 bases in between. The CDR3 runs 15 residues. The germline CDR1 and CDR2 sequences are SGHVS and FQNEAQ. CDR3 residues: CASSLFEATNEKLFF. The CDR3 DNA follows: TGTGCCAGCAGCTTATTCGAGGCAACTAATGAAAAACTGTTTTTT.

The chain couples TRBV7-8 to TRBJ1-2, with unresolved D. Trimming left V 2 bases short and J 6 bases short, with 13 bases between. Germline V lookup: CDR1 SGHVS, CDR2 FQNEAQ. The CDR3 is made up of 14 amino acids. CDR3 sequence: CASSLLLGGNGYTF. In DNA form, the CDR3 reads TGTGCCAGCAGCTTATTGCTGGGAGGGAATGGCTACACCTTC.

This sequence joins TRBV7-9 and TRBJ2-1; 9 bases map to TRBD2. V dropped 3 bases and J dropped 6; count of bases not matched to a gene: 6. The CDR3 length is 15 residues. Germline V gene lookup returns CDR1 SEHNR and CDR2 FQNEAQ (reference sequence). The CDR3 nucleotides are TGTGCCAGCAGCTTCACTAGCGGGTCGACCAATGAGCAGTTCTTC. It specifies CASSFTSGSTNEQFF. The full variable domain, completed using reference TRBV7-9 and TRBJ2-1, is DTGVSQNPRHKITKRGQNVTFRCDPISEHNRLYWYRQTLGQGPEFLTYFQNEAQLEKSRLLSDRFSAERPKGSFSTLEIQRTEQGDSAMYLCASSFTSGSTNEQFFGPGTRLTVL.

The V and J genes are TRBV29-1 and TRBJ1-2; a weak D match, TRBD1 (5 bases). The CDR3 is 15 residues long. V was cut by 3 bases and J by 4 bases, with 18 bases left in between. Germline V gene data show CDR1 as SQVTM and CDR2 as ANQGSEA. The CDR3 here is CSVDSQAQTIYGYTF. The CDR3 DNA sequence: TGCAGCGTTGATTCACAGGCACAAACCATCTATGGCTACACCTTC. Drawing the rest from reference TRBV29-1 and TRBJ1-2, the complete variable domain is SAVISQKPSRDICQRGTSLTIQCQVDSQVTMMFWYRQQPGQSLTLIATANQGSEATYESGFVIDKFPISRPNLTFSTLTVSNMSPEDSSIYLCSVDSQAQTIYGYTFGSGTRLTVV.

The chain joins TRBV29-1 to TRBJ1-3; D uncertain. Looked up from germline, CDR1 is SQVTM and CDR2 is ANQGSEA. V shed 6 bases and J shed 0 bases, with 12 bases lying between them. The CDR3 extends over 14 amino acids. The CDR3 nucleotides read TGCAGCGTGAACGACATCTCCTCTGGAAACACCATATATTTT. Translating gives CSVNDISSGNTIYF.

The J gene is TRBJ1-3, the V gene TRBV5-6, with D perhaps TRBD1 (5 bases). Germline V gene data show CDR1 as SGHDT and CDR2 as YYEEEE. The V gene lost 0 bases and the J gene lost 4 bases, with 8 bases spanning the gap. This CDR3 contains 14 residues. The CDR3: CASSLAGIGNTIYF. CDR3 coding DNA: TGTGCCAGCAGCTTGGCAGGGATAGGAAACACCATATATTTT.

V and J are TRBV5-1 and TRBJ2-4, with 12 nucleotides matching TRBD2. The trim removed 5 bases at V and 5 bases at J, leaving 2 bases unmatched. Germline values: CDR1 SGHRS, CDR2 YFSETQ. This CDR3 comprises 14 residues. The CDR3 DNA sequence: TGCGCCAGCAGACTAGCGGGAGGTCAAAACATTCAGTACTTC. Encoded protein: CASRLAGGQNIQYF. The full variable domain, with the rest looked up from reference TRBV5-1 and TRBJ2-4, is KAGVTQTPRYLIKTRGQQVTLSCSPISGHRSVSWYQQTPGQGLQFLFEYFSETQRNKGNFPGRFSGRQFSNSRSEMNVSTLELGDSALYLCASRLAGGQNIQYFGAGTRLSVL.